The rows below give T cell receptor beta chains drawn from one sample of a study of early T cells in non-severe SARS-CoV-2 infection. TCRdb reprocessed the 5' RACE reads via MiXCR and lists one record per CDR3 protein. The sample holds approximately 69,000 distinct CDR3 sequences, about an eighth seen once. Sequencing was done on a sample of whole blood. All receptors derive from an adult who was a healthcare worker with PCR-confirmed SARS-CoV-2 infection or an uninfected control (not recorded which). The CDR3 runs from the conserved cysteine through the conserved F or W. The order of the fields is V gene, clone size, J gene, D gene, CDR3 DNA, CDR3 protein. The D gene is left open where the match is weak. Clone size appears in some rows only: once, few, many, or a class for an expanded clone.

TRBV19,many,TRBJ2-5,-,TGTGCCAGTAGTATTCACTCGGATCAAGAGACCCAGTACTTC,CASSIHSDQETQYF
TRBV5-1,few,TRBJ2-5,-,TGCGCCAGCAGCGTACAGGGAAACCAAGAGACCCAGTACTTC,CASSVQGNQETQYF
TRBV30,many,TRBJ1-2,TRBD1,TGTGCCTGGGGGGACAGGATCAGCTATGGCTACACCTTC,CAWGDRISYGYTF
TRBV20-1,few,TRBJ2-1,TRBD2,TGCAGTGCTAGAGGGAGACTAGCGGGCAATGAGCAGTTCTTC,CSARGRLAGNEQFF
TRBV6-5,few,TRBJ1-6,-,TGTGCCAGCAGAATGGGGCAAAATTCACCCCTCCACTTT,CASRMGQNSPLHF
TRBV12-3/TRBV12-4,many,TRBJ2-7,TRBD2,TGTGCCAGCAGTAGGTCGGGGGGGTCCCCCTACGAGCAGTACTTC,CASSRSGGSPYEQYF
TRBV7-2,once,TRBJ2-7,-,TGTGCCAGCAGCTTAGACAGGTCCTCCTCCTACGAGCAGTACTTC,CASSLDRSSSYEQYF
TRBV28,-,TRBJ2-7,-,TGTGCCAGCAGTTTTGAGGACTCCTACGAGCAGTACTTC,CASSFEDSYEQYF
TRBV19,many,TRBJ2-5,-,TGTGCCAGTAGTCCCAGACTCTGGCACCAAGAGACCCAGTACTTC,CASSPRLWHQETQYF
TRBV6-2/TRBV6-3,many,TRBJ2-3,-,TGTGCCAGCAGTTGGGGAACCGATACGCAGTATTTT,CASSWGTDTQYF
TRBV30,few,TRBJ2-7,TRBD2,TGTGCCTGGAGTGTTTGGTCCCCAGCGGGGGGGCATAGGTTCGAGCAGTACTTC,CAWSVWSPAGGHRFEQYF
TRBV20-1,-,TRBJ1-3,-,TGCAGTGCCCCCTCAGACCCGTCACTGGGAAACACCATATATTTT,CSAPSDPSLGNTIYF
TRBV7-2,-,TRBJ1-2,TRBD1,TGTGCCAGCAAATCGCCGCGGCAGGGGGCTTTTGGCTACACCTTC,CASKSPRQGAFGYTF
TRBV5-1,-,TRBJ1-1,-,TGCGCCAGCAGACAAAATCCCCGGGGGAGCACTGAAGCTTTCTTT,CASRQNPRGSTEAFF
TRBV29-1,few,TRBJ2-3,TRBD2,TGCAGCGTTGTTGCGGGAGGGCCCGCAGATACGCAGTATTTT,CSVVAGGPADTQYF
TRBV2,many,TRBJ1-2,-,TGTGCCAGCAGTGAACTGGCGAACTATGGCTACACCTTC,CASSELANYGYTF